The 2 T cell receptor beta chains below were found in one sample sequenced in a study of tumor-infiltrating lymphocytes in primary liver carcinoma. Unsorted bulk tissue of about 17-32 mg yielded co-extracted RNA and DNA. The template, roughly 0.45 ug total RNA, yielded TCR beta cDNA made with a constant-region primer. Three-round nested multiplex PCR performed with slightly modified ARM-PCR produced the TCR beta libraries. Both of the initial two PCR rounds ran for roughly 11 cycles and employed TRBV1-TRBV30 forward primers alongside a C-beta reverse primer. TCRdb recomputed calls from the multiplex PCR reads with MiXCR, one row per CDR3 protein. Here the sample spans approximately 53,000 distinct CDR3 sequences, 65% to 85% being singletons. Source material: liver tumor tissue from sampling region 5. Subset defined: tumor region T5, tumor centre. The receptors come from a man aged 35-49 years with primary liver carcinoma and hepatitis B virus infection.

In regard to this clonotype: The junction departs from germline at one end; a sequencing error may be responsible. The J gene is TRBJ2-1, the V gene TRBV6-2 or TRBV6-3, with 9 bases fitting TRBD1. CDR1 is MNHEY and CDR2 is SVGEGT in the germline V gene. This CDR3 spans 16 amino acids. The CDR3 DNA is TGTGCCAGCGGCTCCCTGGGACAGGGTACCTACAATGAGCAGTTCTTT. It encodes CASGSLGQGTYNEQFF.

About this clonotype: This likely comes from a read error, as the CDR3 has no conserved phenylalanine or tryptophan at its end. This chain connects TRBV10-3 to TRBJ2-4, with 7 bases that match TRBD2. Germline V gene lookup returns CDR1 ENHRY and CDR2 SYGVKD. The CDR3 spans 15 residues. The CDR3 nucleotides read TGTGCCATCCGGGAGGCCGGTGGCCTCAAAGACATTCAGTACCTC. It is translated as CAIREAGGLKDIQYL.